Detailed here is one T cell receptor (beta chain). Its antigen is still unknown. The record has no base qualities; no much larger clone is one base away. Looking up the germline V gene yields CDR1 MDHEN and CDR2 SYDVKM. The CDR3 starts with the cysteine, ends with the phenylalanine, and has 16 residues. The only DNA kept is the CDR3, 48 bases in frame from the first base. Deletion took 6 bases off V and 2 bases off J, with a span of 19 bases between the germline ends. Receptor amplification or capture employed the immunoSEQ multiplex PCR assay. T cell repertoires were profiled by deep sequencing of rearranged TCR beta loci, alongside multiparametric flow cytometry. TCRdb obtained this table from immuneACCESS and retained in-frame rearrangements with V and J assigned. These tables miss some clones; where compared with another copy, unresolved V genes account for less than half of the shortfall, and the remainder is unexplained. This sample has some 42,000 clones in its table, and about 83% of those were observed once. Together, the top ten hold roughly 23% of the sample.

This sample was included in a study of lymphopenia after photon versus proton radiotherapy (dated by TCRdb to the late 2010s). Regarding the research as a whole: The study compared the immunological effects of photon versus proton radiation therapy in patients with gastrointestinal tumors who developed high-grade lymphopenia. The cohort comprised 20 or so patients with gastrointestinal tumors who received either photon or proton therapy and then developed lymphopenia. The goal of the study was to characterize the differences between the two radiation modalities in how they affect the immune system.

The full study reports these points: Proton-treated patients stayed relatively stable during treatment, while photon-treated patients lost naive T cells and TCR diversity and gained effector/memory populations. Once the lymphocyte count had reached its nadir, the repertoires of photon-treated patients showed oligoclonal expansion, particularly of CD8+ Temra cells, and this expansion drove the decline in diversity. The authors looked at the survival association only in patients who died, and they framed better survival with proton therapy as a possibility rather than a demonstrated result. Across the cohort, among patients who died, a greater drop in TCR diversity after the nadir was inversely correlated with overall survival time.

The specimen was peripheral blood, collected from a patient treated with proton-based radiotherapy. This sequence originates from a woman aged 70-85 years with pancreatic cancer. The rearranged segments are TRBV28 and TRBJ2-5; the D gene could be TRBD1 or TRBD2, each one agreeing over 6 bases. CDR3 protein: CASRGGSGARQETQYF. DNA sequence: TGTGCCAGCAGGGGGGGCTCGGGAGCGCGACAAGAGACCCAGTACTTC.